The clone carrying this TCR beta chain showed up just once. Its antigen remains unknown. Trimming left V 1 base short and J 4 bases short, with 11 bases between. Germline CDR1 SGDLS, CDR2 YYNGEE. The CDR3 is 14 residues long. The naive CD8 fraction comprised CD45RO-negative cells positively selected for CCR7 and excluded terminally differentiated effector memory CD45RA+ cells. The entry originates in a study of shared clonotypes between healthy human individuals. Study-level results: Shared across a handful of donors were approximately 5% of the naive CD4 clonotypes.

Some clones are missing from TCRdb's copy, which holds only in-frame ones; the method was immunoSEQ multiplex PCR. This sample has 760,000 or so clones; about 96% occur once, and the top ten carry less than 0.25%. This chain connects TRBV9 to TRBJ2-5; D possibly corresponds to TRBD2 (5 bases). The clonotype originates from a man between 25 and 39 years old in good health. Sequenced material: naive CD8+ T cells sorted from blood. CDR3 in DNA: TGTGCCAGCAGCGTAAACGGGATGCGAGAGACCCAGTACTTC. Translating it yields CASSVNGMRETQYF.